This record covers a single T cell receptor (beta chain). This clone came up once. Its target antigen remains unknown. No base quality information exists; no much larger clone differs at one position. This specimen comes from a study of cytomegalovirus exposure and HLA in healthy donors listed by TCRdb under 2017. Some background on the complete study: A later analysis indicated that the 95 to 150 validation repertoires were generated on the platform also employed for the roughly 720 repertoires of the first cohort. The aim of the study was to test whether cataloging public T cell receptors could identify signatures of past pathogen exposure. A separate validation cohort of 90 to 150 different subjects was used in addition to the 666-subject first cohort. To predict cytomegalovirus infection status, the study combined high-throughput TCR immunosequencing, statistical association of individual TCRs with disease status, and machine learning.

General study outcomes and caveats: In vitro tests confirmed that a few of the cytomegalovirus-associated TCR beta chains recognize cytomegalovirus antigens. The classifier was reported to diagnose cytomegalovirus status with high specificity and sensitivity in both the original cohort and the validation cohort. A later analysis lacked HLA typing for the validation cohort, so it scored co-occurrence in that cohort across all 130 or so repertoires. A total of fewer than 200 TCR beta chains were listed by the study as associated with cytomegalovirus. It was suggested by the authors that the approach could potentially be generalized to other disease states and immunological phenotypes. A later analysis found that TCRs clustered in the first cohort also tended to co-occur in the 120 or so validation repertoires, with approximately 94% of cluster scores above 0. Most TCR sequences were observed very rarely across donors, whereas some public TCRs were present in many individuals.

The germline V gene gives CDR1 as MDHEN and CDR2 as SYDVKM. The CDR3 starts with the cysteine, ends with the phenylalanine, and has 15 residues. Only CDR3 DNA remains: 45 bases, in frame from the first base. Trimming costs V 0 bases and J 4 bases, and their ends lie 10 bases apart. The library relied on the immunoSEQ multiplex PCR assay. As for the original processing: To diagnose cytomegalovirus status from the catalog of TCR beta chain sequences, a statistical classification framework was built. TCRdb mirrors the immuneACCESS table, restricted to in-frame sequences. Some clones are absent from its copies; in checked studies, under half trace to an unresolved V gene, and the reason for the others is unknown. V and J calls plus clone size are reproduced from that table; the DNA served to infer D and trimming. The sample table contains 60,000 to 75,000 clones; only one count was recorded for 95% of them. The ten largest clones add up to 7% of the sample.

The donors were included in the validation cohort of roughly 120 subjects, a group kept apart from the approximately 690-subject first cohort. The clonotype was recovered from a woman between 18 and 29 years old in good health and CMV-seropositive. Sequencing was done on a sample of PBMCs. This chain is built from TRBV28 and TRBJ2-1, and TRBD1 may be the D gene, going by 6 matching bases. The encoded CDR3 is CASSLWTGAYNEQFF. The nucleotides read TGTGCCAGCAGTTTATGGACAGGAGCATACAATGAGCAGTTCTTC.